This T cell receptor beta chain was found in a study of blood T cell repertoires in COVID-19. Overall study: Collection of acute and convalescent COVID-19 samples took place in the United States, Italy and Spain.

Sequencing was performed with immunoSEQ multiplex PCR; in TCRdb, only in-frame clones are kept and a portion is missing. Among about 92,000 clones listed, roughly nine tenths were seen once. The V gene end was trimmed by 0 bases and the J gene end by 0 bases; junction bases not matched to a gene: 9. This CDR3 has 20 amino acids. Germline V lookup: CDR1 SNHLY, CDR2 FYNNEI. The sample consisted of peripheral blood. The genes are TRBV2 and TRBJ2-3, with TRBD2 matching over 13 bases. The sequence derives from a human donor with active COVID-19. The donor label of this sample is uncertain. CDR3 residues: CASSEAWGLAGQSSTDTQYF. CDR3 in DNA: TGTGCCAGCAGTGAAGCGTGGGGACTAGCGGGGCAATCTAGCACAGATACGCAGTATTTT. Together with reference TRBV2 and TRBJ2-3, the CDR3 gives the full variable domain: EPEVTQTPSHQVTQMGQEVILRCVPISNHLYFYWYRQILGQKVEFLVSFYNNEISEKSEIFDDQFSVERPDGSNFTLKIRSTKLEDSAMYFCASSEAWGLAGQSSTDTQYFGPGTRLTVL.